The clone carrying this T cell receptor beta chain was counted once. The antigen is undetermined. Unmatched junction bases numbered 3, after V lost 0 bases and J lost 7 bases. This CDR3 spans 16 amino acids. Germline V gives CDR1 SGHNT, CDR2 YENEEA. Here immunoSEQ multiplex PCR was the method, and the copy in TCRdb shows in-frame clones only, minus some. Among just over 40,000 clones listed, around 84% were seen once. The sample is drawn from a study of lymphopenia after photon versus proton radiotherapy. Overall study results and limits: Survival link was tested only in deceased patients; proton benefit remains a possibility. After lymphocyte nadir, photon-treated repertoires showed oligoclonal expansion, especially CD8+ Temra.

The sequences come from peripheral blood, collected from a patient treated with proton-based radiotherapy. This chain joins TRBV11-3 and TRBJ2-1; 13 bases line up with TRBD2. The clonotype was recovered from a woman in her 70s with pancreatic cancer. Some clones in this sample may be carry-over from other donors' samples. CDR3 protein: CASSLDWTSGSNEQFF. The CDR3 coding sequence is TGTGCCAGCAGCTTAGATTGGACTAGCGGGAGTAATGAGCAGTTCTTC.